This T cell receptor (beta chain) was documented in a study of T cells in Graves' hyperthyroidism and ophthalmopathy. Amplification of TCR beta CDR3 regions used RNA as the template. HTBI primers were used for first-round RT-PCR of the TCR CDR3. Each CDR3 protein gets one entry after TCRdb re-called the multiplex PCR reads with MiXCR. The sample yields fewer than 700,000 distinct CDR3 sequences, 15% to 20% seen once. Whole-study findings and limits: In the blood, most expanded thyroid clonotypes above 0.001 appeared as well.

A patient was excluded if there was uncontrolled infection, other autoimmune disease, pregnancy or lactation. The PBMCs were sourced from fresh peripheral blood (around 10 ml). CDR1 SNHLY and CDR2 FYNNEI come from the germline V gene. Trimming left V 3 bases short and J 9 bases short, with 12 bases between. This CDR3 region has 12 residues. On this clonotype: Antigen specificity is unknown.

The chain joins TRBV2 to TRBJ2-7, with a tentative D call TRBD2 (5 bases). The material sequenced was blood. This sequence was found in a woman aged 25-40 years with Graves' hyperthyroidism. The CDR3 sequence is CASSDEGWAQYF. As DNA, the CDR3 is TGTGCCAGCAGTGATGAGGGTTGGGCGCAGTACTTC.